This T cell receptor beta chain appears in the sequencing data of a study of OX40 agonist ivuxolimab in advanced cancers. Study details: The dose-escalation group included hepatocellular carcinoma, melanoma, renal cell carcinoma and head and neck cancer. Study conclusions and caveats: Partial responders dosed at 0.1-3.0 mg/kg displayed clonal expansion ranking among the lowest. The mean number of expanded clones was higher in CD8+ T cells than in CD4+.

V lost 1 base and J 5 bases, leaving 9 bases between the germline ends. This CDR3 is 13 amino acids long. Germline V gives CDR1 LNHNV, CDR2 YYDKDF (reference sequence). The data were produced by immunoSEQ multiplex PCR, yet TCRdb's version contains in-frame clones alone and is incomplete. This table holds about 64,000 clones, less than 90% found once. A word on this clone: The antigen remains undetermined.

The origin of this receptor is an adult with an advanced solid tumor such as melanoma, head and neck, liver or kidney cancer. The chain combines TRBV15 with TRBJ2-7, with D uncertain. The material was CD4+ or CD8+ T cells sorted from blood, obtained in a trial of the OX40 agonist ivuxolimab. The CDR3 coding sequence is TGTGCCACCAGCAGAGGCAGTAGGGACGAGCAGTACTTC. Translation: CATSRGSRDEQYF.